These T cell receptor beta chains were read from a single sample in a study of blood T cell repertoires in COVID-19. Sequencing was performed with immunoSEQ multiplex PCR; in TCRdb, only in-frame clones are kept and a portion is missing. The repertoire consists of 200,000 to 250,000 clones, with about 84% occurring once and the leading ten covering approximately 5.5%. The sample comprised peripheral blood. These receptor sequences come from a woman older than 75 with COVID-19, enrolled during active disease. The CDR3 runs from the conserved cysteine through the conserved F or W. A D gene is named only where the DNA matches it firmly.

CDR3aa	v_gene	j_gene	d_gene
CASSPGLAGVESYNEQFF	TRBV5-1	TRBJ2-1	TRBD2
CASSLVGQGGGGYTF	TRBV7-9	TRBJ1-2	NA
CASSFSGGKINEQFF	TRBV3-1/TRBV3-2	TRBJ2-1	TRBD2
CASSLRGGGETQYF	TRBV7-3	TRBJ2-5	NA
CASSSTAGNNEQFF	TRBV6-6	TRBJ2-1	TRBD2
CATSRKAGDNEQFF	TRBV15	TRBJ2-1	NA
CASSLLGQGVNQPQHF	TRBV7-8	TRBJ1-5	TRBD1
CASSLGPFETQYF	TRBV5-1	TRBJ2-5	NA
CASKQGNFNTEAFF	TRBV27	TRBJ1-1	NA
CASSEGAGTRTDTQYF	TRBV2	TRBJ2-3	TRBD2
CASSPFGRALTGNTIYF	TRBV3-1/TRBV3-2	TRBJ1-3	NA
CASSFSGQEYNEQFF	TRBV5-1	TRBJ2-1	NA
CASSDGPLGGYTF	TRBV5-6	TRBJ1-2	NA
CASSFGSRADTQYF	TRBV7-2	TRBJ2-3	NA
CASSPRGITGINSPLHF	TRBV7-8	TRBJ1-6	NA
CASSFAENQPQHF	TRBV12-3/TRBV12-4	TRBJ1-5	NA
CAWTLRASDVGYTF	TRBV30	TRBJ1-2	NA